These 27 T cell receptor beta chains were sequenced from one sample in a study of cytomegalovirus exposure and HLA in healthy donors. The PCR ran on 60 Vbeta and 13 Jbeta primers. Here immunoSEQ multiplex PCR was the method, and the copy in TCRdb shows in-frame clones only, minus some. The sample shows approximately 120,000 clones, 77% of them seen only once. Sequenced: PBMCs. The receptors derive from a middle-aged woman in good health and CMV-seropositive.

This chain links TRBV5-4 with TRBJ2-7; 10 nucleotides match TRBD2. CDR3 size: 17 residues. The germline V gene has CDR1 SGHNT and CDR2 YYREEE (reference sequence). Trimming removed 0 bases from V and 4 bases from J; junction bases left unmatched: 10. The CDR3 DNA reads TGTGCCAGCAGCTTGGCTAGATCTAGCGGGAGCGTGTACGAGCAGTACTTC. It encodes CASSLARSSGSVYEQYF.

The gene calls are TRBV6-1 and TRBJ1-1, with 10 bases matching TRBD1. The CDR3 has 18 amino acids. The junction had 11 bases not matched to a gene; V was cut back by 4 bases and J by 0 bases. CDR1 and CDR2 from the germline V gene are MNHNS and SASEGT. CDR3 DNA: TGTGCCAGCAGTGTCGCATTTGGACAGGGGGGAATGAACACTGAAGCTTTCTTT. Translating gives CASSVAFGQGGMNTEAFF.

This clone was recorded a few times. The rearrangement links TRBV4-1 to TRBJ2-2; 7 bases match TRBD2. The CDR3 is made up of 15 amino acids. V dropped 4 bases and J dropped 4; count of bases not matched to a gene: 6. Germline V gene sequence: CDR1 MGHRA, CDR2 YSYEKL. CDR3 region: CASSPLPGGTGELFF. As DNA, the CDR3 is TGCGCCAGCAGCCCTCTTCCGGGAGGCACCGGGGAGCTGTTTTTT.

This chain connects TRBV7-6 to TRBJ1-2; D gene unclear. V was shortened by 2 bases and J by 4 bases, with 11 bases between the two germline ends. CDR1 SGHVS and CDR2 FNYEAQ come from the germline V gene. The CDR3 spans 14 residues. The CDR3: CASSLNGDTYGYTF. The CDR3 region has the DNA TGTGCCAGCAGCTTAAACGGTGATACCTATGGCTACACCTTC.

The rearrangement links TRBV11-2 to TRBJ2-1; D possibly corresponds to TRBD2 (6 bases). The germline V gene encodes CDR1 SGHAT and CDR2 FQNNGV. The CDR3 length is 16 residues. The germline V and J ends were trimmed by 5 bases and 5 bases, with 19 bases remaining between them. The CDR3 DNA sequence: TGTGCCAGCAGCGTGCGGGGTGCCCAGGGAAACAATGAGCAGTTCTTC. This codes for CASSVRGAQGNNEQFF.

The J gene is TRBJ2-5, the V gene TRBV9; D might be TRBD2 (5 bases). The CDR3 extends over 15 amino acids. V was shortened by 4 bases and J by 2 bases, with 15 bases between the two germline ends. Germline CDR1 is SGDLS and CDR2 is YYNGEE. Written as DNA, the CDR3 is TGTGCCAGCAGCCCTAGCAGCCGGTCTCAAGAGACCCAGTACTTC. Amino acid sequence: CASSPSSRSQETQYF.

The rearrangement joins TRBV7-2 to TRBJ2-3, with TRBD2 identical over 10 bases. The V segment lost 3 bases and the J segment 4 bases; nucleotides outside the gene matches: 4. The CDR3 totals 15 residues. Germline CDR1 reads SGHTA; CDR2 reads FQGNSA. This CDR3 is CASSLSGRAPDTQYF. The CDR3 DNA reads TGTGCCAGCAGCTTGAGCGGGAGGGCCCCAGATACGCAGTATTTT.

This clone was counted once. The V and J genes are TRBV29-1 and TRBJ2-3; 7 bases are shared with TRBD2. This CDR3 region has 15 residues. Germline values: CDR1 SQVTM, CDR2 ANQGSEA. V trimming: 6 bases; J trimming: 4 bases; junction bases outside the gene matches: 13. The CDR3 spells CSVGTGGVGADTQYF. Written as DNA, the CDR3 is TGCAGCGTGGGGACGGGGGGAGTGGGAGCAGATACGCAGTATTTT.

The chain has TRBV11-2 and TRBJ1-1; 7 bases fit TRBD1. V lost 5 bases to trimming and J lost 4 bases; unmatched junction nucleotides: 4. Germline V gives CDR1 SGHAT, CDR2 FQNNGV. The CDR3 totals 13 residues. Here the CDR3 reads CASSGHRGTEAFF. CDR3 DNA sequence: TGTGCCAGCAGCGGGCACAGGGGCACTGAAGCTTTCTTT. The whole variable domain, remainder taken from reference TRBV11-2 and TRBJ1-1, is EAGVAQSPRYKIIEKRQSVAFWCNPISGHATLYWYQQILGQGPKLLIQFQNNGVVDDSQLPKDRFSAERLKGVDSTLKIQPAKLEDSAVYLCASSGHRGTEAFFGQGTRLTVV.

This chain connects TRBV6-5 to TRBJ2-5; tentative D call: TRBD2 (5 bases). This CDR3 contains 12 residues. Looked up from germline, CDR1 is MNHEY and CDR2 is SVGAGI. V lost 9 bases, J lost 5 bases, and 13 bases lay in between. The CDR3 DNA sequence: TGTGCCAGTACAACGGGATCGGAGACCCAGTACTTC. Residues: CASTTGSETQYF.

The chain joins TRBV10-3 to TRBJ2-5; 9 bases match TRBD2. Trimming took 0 bases from V and 4 from J; bases not matched to a gene: 3. CDR3 length: 15 residues. CDR1 is ENHRY and CDR2 is SYGVKD in the germline V gene. The CDR3 region is CAISESISGRETQYF. The CDR3 DNA reads TGTGCCATCAGTGAGTCGATTAGCGGGAGAGAGACCCAGTACTTC.

This clone was counted a single time. CDR3 coding DNA: TGCGCCAGCAGCTTGGACAGGGGAGGCGGCTACACCTTC. Its translation: CASSLDRGGGYTF. V and J are TRBV5-1 and TRBJ1-2; 7 nucleotides align to TRBD1. The length of the CDR3 is 13 residues. The germline V gene encodes CDR1 SGHRS and CDR2 YFSETQ. V shed 0 bases, J shed 8 bases, and the junction held 4 bases outside the gene matches.

A word on this clone: Within the sample, other DNA sequences also encode this same CDR3. The chain couples TRBV5-1 to TRBJ1-2; 11 nucleotides align to TRBD1. V shed 4 bases and J 2 bases; nucleotides not matched to a gene: 4. The CDR3 length is 15 residues. Germline-derived CDR1 and CDR2 are SGHRS and YFSETQ. Here the CDR3 DNA reads TGCGCCAGCAGCCTGGGGACAGGGGGAAACTATGGCTACACCTTC. This sequence encodes CASSLGTGGNYGYTF.

The chain links TRBV5-6 to TRBJ2-3, with TRBD2 matching 10 bases. V was pared by 3 bases and J by 1 base, with 2 bases of the junction left unmatched. The CDR3 loop spans 15 amino acids. Germline V lookup: CDR1 SGHDT, CDR2 YYEEEE. DNA for the CDR3: TGTGCCAGCAGCTCGGGACTAGCGCGCACAGATACGCAGTATTTT. It yields the protein CASSSGLARTDTQYF.

The CDR3 DNA reads TGTGCCAGCAGCGCGGGGGGACAGGGAGCTTTCGAAGCTTTCTTT. This sequence encodes CASSAGGQGAFEAFF. The chain carries TRBV5-4 and TRBJ1-1; 9 bases align to TRBD1. Germline CDR1 SGHNT, CDR2 YYREEE (reference sequence). Germline trimming cut 4 bases from V and 8 bases from J; bases unmatched to any gene: 12. CDR3 length equals 15 residues.

Comments on this clone: At the DNA level, this CDR3 is encoded by other sequences in the same sample as well. This chain uses TRBV19 with TRBJ1-5; maybe TRBD1 (6 bases). CDR1 is LNHDA and CDR2 is SQIVND in the germline V gene (reference sequence). The V and J ends lost 3 bases and 4 bases respectively, with 7 bases between them. This CDR3 spans 13 amino acids. The CDR3 here is CASSIRGNQPQHF. As DNA, the CDR3 is TGTGCCAGTAGTATCAGGGGAAATCAGCCCCAGCATTTT.

This clone was counted once. The V gene is TRBV6-1, the J gene TRBJ2-1; 8 bases line up with TRBD1. Trimming cost V 6 bases and J 5 bases; bases outside gene matches: 3. CDR3 length equals 13 residues. The germline CDR1 and CDR2 sequences are MNHNS and SASEGT. The CDR3 spells CASRLQGDNEQFF. In DNA, the CDR3 is TGTGCCAGCAGATTACAGGGGGACAATGAGCAGTTCTTC.

The V gene is TRBV27, the J gene TRBJ2-2; D is perhaps TRBD1 (6 bases). Trimming stripped 4 bases from V and 6 bases from J, with 12 bases between. The CDR3 covers 14 residues. CDR1 is MNHEY and CDR2 is SMNVEV in the germline V gene (reference sequence). CDR3 region: CASSSHRVSGELFF. CDR3 bases: TGTGCCAGCAGTTCGCACAGGGTTTCCGGGGAGCTGTTTTTT.

This chain links TRBV11-2 with TRBJ2-1, with a weak D call TRBD2 (6 bases). CDR3 length equals 14 residues. CDR1 and CDR2 from the germline V gene are SGHAT and FQNNGV. Trimming took off 5 bases at V and 6 bases at J, with 14 bases between the two ends. DNA for the CDR3: TGTGCCAGCAGCGCGCCTAGGAGGGGCAATGAGCAGTTCTTC. The encoded protein is CASSAPRRGNEQFF.

The rearrangement joins TRBV28 to TRBJ1-4; perhaps TRBD1 as D (5 bases). Trimming removed 5 bases at V and 16 bases at J, with 17 bases between. Germline CDR1 MDHEN, CDR2 SYDVKM. The CDR3 loop spans 12 amino acids. The CDR3 spells CASSPRADFRFF. The CDR3 DNA reads as TGTGCCAGCAGTCCCAGGGCGGATTTTCGGTTTTTT.

The J gene is TRBJ1-2, the V gene TRBV7-6, with 8 bases that match TRBD1. V lost 5 bases and J lost 10; bases outside the gene matches: 15. Germline V lookup: CDR1 SGHVS, CDR2 FNYEAQ. The CDR3 extends over 15 amino acids. As DNA, the CDR3 is TGTGCCAGCAGCGAGAGGCCAGGGGGCGCGATCGACTACACCTTC. Its translation is CASSERPGGAIDYTF.

The V gene is TRBV9, the J gene TRBJ1-2; D may be TRBD1 (6 bases). CDR1 and CDR2 from the germline V gene are SGDLS and YYNGEE. The V and J ends lost 3 bases and 8 bases respectively, with 14 bases between them. CDR3 size: 13 residues. This CDR3 is CASSADSRGGYTF. The CDR3 DNA follows: TGTGCCAGCAGCGCGGACAGTCGTGGGGGCTACACCTTC.

The V and J genes are TRBV11-2 and TRBJ1-5; D unclear. CDR3 length equals 14 residues. Germline CDR1 reads SGHAT; CDR2 reads FQNNGV. Trimming left V 0 bases short and J 9 bases short, with 12 bases between. The CDR3: CASSLDQRETPQHF. In DNA, the CDR3 is TGTGCCAGCAGCTTAGATCAAAGGGAGACGCCCCAGCATTTT.

J is TRBJ2-6 and V is TRBV5-8; D may be TRBD1 (6 bases). V gave up 4 bases and J gave up 7 bases, with 18 bases separating them. Germline-derived CDR1 and CDR2 are SGHTS and YDEGEE. The CDR3 is 16 amino acids. This CDR3 reads CASSGYTGSLANVLTF. CDR3 in DNA: TGTGCCAGCAGCGGATATACAGGGTCCTTAGCCAACGTCCTGACTTTC.

The CDR3 is CASSLGTGDQPQHF. Written as DNA, the CDR3 is TGTGCCAGTAGTTTGGGGACAGGGGATCAGCCCCAGCATTTT. V and J are TRBV19 and TRBJ1-5; 10 bases fit TRBD1. The CDR3 spans 14 residues. The V and J ends lost 5 bases and 5 bases, in that order; junction bases with no gene match: 3. Germline CDR1 LNHDA, CDR2 SQIVND (reference sequence).

The gene calls are TRBV19 and TRBJ2-1; a possible D gene is TRBD2 (5 bases). Trimming left V 8 bases short and J 8 bases short, with 16 bases between. The CDR3 is 13 residues long. Germline CDR1 LNHDA, CDR2 SQIVND (reference sequence). The CDR3, as DNA: TGTGCCAGTCAACCCCTCAGCGGCGATGAGCAGTTCTTC. It translates to CASQPLSGDEQFF.

The rearrangement links TRBV5-1 to TRBJ2-2, with no clear D. Germline lookup yields CDR1 SGHRS and CDR2 YFSETQ. Trimming removed 4 bases at V and 4 bases at J, with 11 bases between. The CDR3 is 14 residues long. CDR3 DNA: TGCGCCAGCAGCCCCTCTACTTCCACCGGGGAGCTGTTTTTT. Translating it yields CASSPSTSTGELFF.